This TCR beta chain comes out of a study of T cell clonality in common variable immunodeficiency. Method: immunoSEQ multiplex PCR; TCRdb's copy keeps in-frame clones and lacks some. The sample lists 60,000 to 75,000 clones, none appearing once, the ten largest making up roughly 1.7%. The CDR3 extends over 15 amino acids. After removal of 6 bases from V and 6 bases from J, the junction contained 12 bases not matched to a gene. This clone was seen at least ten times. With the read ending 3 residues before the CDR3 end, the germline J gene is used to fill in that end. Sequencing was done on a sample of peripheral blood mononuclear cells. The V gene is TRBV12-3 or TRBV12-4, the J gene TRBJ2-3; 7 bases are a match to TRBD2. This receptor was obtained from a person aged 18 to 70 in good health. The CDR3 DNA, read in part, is TGTGCCAGCAGACCGGGACTTAGCGGGTTCGATACG. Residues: CASRPGLSGFDT. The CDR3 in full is CASRPGLSGFDTQYF.